These T cell receptor beta chains were read from a single sample in a study of T cell responses to AZD1222 COVID-19 vaccine. The table came from immunoSEQ multiplex PCR; TCRdb's copy has only in-frame clones and leaves some out. Of roughly 190,000 clones listed, over 85% are singletons. The source was peripheral blood, collected 28 days after the second dose of the MenACWY control vaccine. The receptors originated from an adult who received the MenACWY meningococcal vaccine as a control. Both conserved end residues are trimmed from each CDR3. Fields, in order: V gene, J gene, CDR3 protein.

V: TRBV27; J: TRBJ2-1; CDR3: ASSLGQGDEQF
V: TRBV2; J: TRBJ1-5; CDR3: ASSEGTGELSNQPQH
V: TRBV30; J: TRBJ1-2; CDR3: AWSGTAFNYGYT
V: TRBV7-2; J: TRBJ2-1; CDR3: ASSSLLSPAVQF
V: TRBV5-1; J: TRBJ1-1; CDR3: ASSLPTGGRNTEAF
V: TRBV7-3; J: TRBJ1-1; CDR3: ASSITAGDTEAF
V: TRBV5-1; J: TRBJ2-2; CDR3: ASSSDLFRDRVTGELF
V: TRBV15; J: TRBJ2-1; CDR3: ATSSGLAGLGWEQF
V: TRBV9; J: TRBJ1-5; CDR3: ASSSGGGQPQH
V: TRBV7-2; J: TRBJ2-7; CDR3: ASGVHEQY
V: TRBV7-2; J: TRBJ1-2; CDR3: ASSLGWTANYGYT
V: TRBV12-3/TRBV12-4; J: TRBJ2-7; CDR3: ASMGQPNYEQY
V: TRBV6-5; J: TRBJ2-1; CDR3: ASARYSYNEQF
V: TRBV2; J: TRBJ2-7; CDR3: ASTGGGYEQY
V: TRBV16; J: TRBJ2-1; CDR3: ASSGVPSYNEQF
V: TRBV27; J: TRBJ2-1; CDR3: ASSFPSGRAYNEQF
V: TRBV5-1; J: TRBJ1-3; CDR3: ASSPQGGGNTIY
V: TRBV11-2; J: TRBJ2-1; CDR3: ASSLDINEQF
V: TRBV18; J: TRBJ1-1; CDR3: ASSPLGTEAF
V: TRBV24-1; J: TRBJ2-1; CDR3: ATSDTGTSGRASNEQF
V: TRBV6-5; J: TRBJ2-7; CDR3: ASRTGLNEQY
V: TRBV7-6; J: TRBJ1-1; CDR3: ASSSQDLGGTEAF
V: TRBV6-4; J: TRBJ1-1; CDR3: ASKGTGSTEAF
V: TRBV23-1; J: TRBJ2-7; CDR3: ASSPRDGFYEQY
V: TRBV2; J: TRBJ1-4; CDR3: ASSQHEKLF
V: TRBV5-1; J: TRBJ2-7; CDR3: ASSLLSGSLSYEQY
V: TRBV4-3; J: TRBJ1-2; CDR3: ASSQGHAGGDYGYT
V: TRBV6-5; J: TRBJ1-5; CDR3: ASTLRTGINQPQH
V: TRBV7-3; J: TRBJ2-4; CDR3: ASSSTGTIGLTSNIQY
V: TRBV10-3; J: TRBJ1-3; CDR3: AIGPSGNTIY
V: TRBV25-1; J: TRBJ1-4; CDR3: ASSPVGIGNEKLF
V: TRBV28; J: TRBJ2-1; CDR3: ASGYNEQF
V: TRBV9; J: TRBJ2-1; CDR3: ASSGNTSSYNEQF
V: TRBV2; J: TRBJ1-1; CDR3: ASSFDEGMNTEAF
V: TRBV28; J: TRBJ1-6; CDR3: ASSLSRGVGESPLH
V: TRBV28; J: TRBJ2-6; CDR3: ASQISTGYHSGANVLT